Shown below are 25 T cell receptor beta chains from a single sample sequenced in a study of T cells in Graves' hyperthyroidism and ophthalmopathy. RNA transcripts served as the template for amplifying TCR beta CDR3 regions. RT-PCR in the first round (using the HTBI primer set) targeted the TCR CDR3. TCRdb ran MiXCR on the multiplex PCR reads and lists one entry per CDR3 protein. The data hold 350,000 to 400,000 distinct CDR3 sequences, with around 20% observed a single time. Sequenced material: blood. These receptors all stem from a man between 18 and 35 years old with Graves' ophthalmopathy.

This clonotype was seen repeatedly, ten times or more. The chain employs TRBV15 and TRBJ2-3; weak D call: TRBD2 (5 bases). V lost 8 bases and J lost 2, with 17 bases in between. CDR1 is LNHNV and CDR2 is YYDKDF in the germline V gene (reference sequence). The CDR3 consists of 15 residues. This CDR3 reads CATGVGDYLTDTQYF. CDR3 nucleotides: TGTGCCACCGGGGTGGGAGACTATCTCACAGATACGCAGTATTTT.

The chain is built from TRBV5-8 and TRBJ2-5, with TRBD1 matching over 10 bases. V shed 3 bases and J 5 bases; nucleotides not matched to a gene: 7. The CDR3 covers 15 residues. CDR1 is SGHTS, CDR2 YDEGEE, per germline. The CDR3 DNA is TGTGCCAGCAGCTGGCTCCGGGACAGGGGTGAGACCCAGTACTTC. Translated: CASSWLRDRGETQYF.

The chain employs TRBV3-1 and TRBJ2-1; 7 positions match TRBD1. The CDR3 runs to 14 residues. The V segment lost 1 base and the J segment 9 bases; nucleotides outside the gene matches: 6. CDR1 and CDR2 (germline): LGHDT, YNNKEL (reference sequence). The CDR3 DNA reads TGTGCCAGCAGCCAAGTTCGAGGGGGCGGTGAGCAGTTCTTC. Translated: CASSQVRGGGEQFF.

This clonotype was counted ten times or more. The rearrangement joins TRBV12-3 or TRBV12-4 to TRBJ1-2, with TRBD1 matching 8 bases. This CDR3 spans 13 amino acids. V was pared by 10 bases and J by 6 bases, with 10 bases of the junction left unmatched. CDR3 loop: CATYRTGKNGYTF. The CDR3 coding sequence is TGTGCCACCTACCGGACAGGGAAGAATGGCTACACCTTC.

This clonotype has a count of ten or more. This chain uses TRBV6-1 with TRBJ1-5; 10 nucleotides line up with TRBD1. The CDR3 is 15 residues long. Germline V gives CDR1 MNHNS, CDR2 SASEGT. V was pared by 6 bases and J by 7 bases, with 9 bases of the junction left unmatched. CDR3 nucleotide sequence: TGTGCCAGCAGCCGGGACAGGGGAGAGGGACAGCCCCAGCATTTT. Translated: CASSRDRGEGQPQHF.

The rearrangement joins TRBV27 to TRBJ2-1; D not certain. The germline V gene encodes CDR1 MNHEY and CDR2 SMNVEV (reference sequence). The CDR3 has 15 amino acids. V was pared by 2 bases and J by 0 bases, with 8 bases between. The CDR3 protein is CASSLNPDSYNEQFF. The CDR3 DNA sequence: TGTGCCAGCAGTTTAAATCCTGACTCCTACAATGAGCAGTTCTTC.

The rearrangement uses TRBV20-1 and TRBJ2-3, with D hard to call. This CDR3 spans 12 amino acids. The germline CDR1 and CDR2 sequences are DFQATT and SNEGSKA (reference sequence). V shed 0 bases and J shed 2 bases, with 3 bases lying between them. The CDR3 DNA is TGCAGTGCTAGAGACGACACAGATACGCAGTATTTT. Translating it yields CSARDDTDTQYF.

The rearrangement links TRBV7-6 to TRBJ1-4; D unclear. The CDR3 has 13 residues. Germline lookup yields CDR1 SGHVS and CDR2 FNYEAQ. The germline V and J ends were trimmed by 2 bases and 7 bases, with 8 bases remaining between them. This chain's CDR3 is CASSLNEREKLFF. The CDR3 region has the DNA TGTGCCAGCAGCTTAAATGAGCGTGAAAAACTGTTTTTT.

This clonotype was counted ten times or more. The J gene is TRBJ1-2, the V gene TRBV11-2; D gene ambiguous. Germline CDR1 SGHAT, CDR2 FQNNGV. V lost 1 base and J lost 0, with 9 bases in between. The CDR3 runs to 15 residues. CDR3 sequence: CASSLGLVPNYGYTF. Here the CDR3 DNA reads TGTGCCAGCAGCTTAGGGTTGGTTCCTAACTATGGCTACACCTTC. Complete variable domain (other parts from reference TRBV11-2 and TRBJ1-2): EAGVAQSPRYKIIEKRQSVAFWCNPISGHATLYWYQQILGQGPKLLIQFQNNGVVDDSQLPKDRFSAERLKGVDSTLKIQPAKLEDSAVYLCASSLGLVPNYGYTFGSGTRLTVV.

In its sample, this clonotype was seen a few times. One end of the junction is discordant with germline, which a read error may explain. CDR3: CASSPSPVGISDEQYF. The CDR3 nucleotides are TGTGCCAGCTCACCTAGTCCGGTTGGAATCTCCGACGAGCAGTACTTC. This chain uses TRBV18 with TRBJ2-7; the D is unclear. This CDR3 comprises 16 residues. Germline CDR1 KGHSH, CDR2 LQKENI. The whole variable domain, remainder taken from reference TRBV18 and TRBJ2-7, is NAGVMQNPRHLVRRRGQEARLRCSPMKGHSHVYWYRQLPEEGLKFMVYLQKENIIDESGMPKERFSAEFPKEGPSILRIQQVVRGDSAAYFCASSPSPVGISDEQYFGPGTRLTVT.

This clonotype was detected ten times or more. The junction differs from germline at one of its ends, possibly a read error. V and J are TRBV11-1 and TRBJ1-1; D unclear. This CDR3 comprises 13 residues. Looked up from germline, CDR1 is SGHAT and CDR2 is FQDESV (reference sequence). CDR3 bases: TGTGCCAGCAGCCAAGGACGGAACAATGAAGCTTTCTTT. It is translated as CASSQGRNNEAFF. The whole variable domain, filled in from reference TRBV11-1 and TRBJ1-1, reads EAEVAQSPRYKITEKSQAVAFWCDPISGHATLYWYRQILGQGPELLVQFQDESVVDDSQLPKDRFSAERLKGVDSTLKIQPAELGDSAMYLCASSQGRNNEAFFGQGTRLTVV.

The chain couples TRBV6-1 to TRBJ2-7; 7 positions match TRBD1. The V segment lost 6 bases and the J segment 3 bases; nucleotides outside the gene matches: 11. The CDR3 loop spans 15 amino acids. CDR1 MNHNS and CDR2 SASEGT come from the germline V gene. DNA for the CDR3: TGTGCCAGCAGGGGATACGCCGGGACAGACTACGAGCAGTACTTC. This encodes CASRGYAGTDYEQYF.

This clonotype was picked up one time. J is TRBJ2-5 and V is TRBV9; the match to TRBD2 covers 11 bases. The V segment lost 0 bases and the J segment 5 bases; nucleotides outside the gene matches: 0. From germline, CDR1 is SGDLS and CDR2 YYNGEE. This CDR3 is 14 amino acids long. The DNA for the CDR3 is TGTGCCAGCAGCGTAGCTAGCGGGGGGGAGACCCAGTACTTC. It is translated as CASSVASGGETQYF. The full variable domain, with the rest looked up from reference TRBV9 and TRBJ2-5, is DSGVTQTPKHLITATGQRVTLRCSPRSGDLSVYWYQQSLDQGLQFLIQYYNGEERAKGNILERFSAQQFPDLHSELNLSSLELGDSALYFCASSVASGGETQYFGPGTRLLVL.

This chain uses TRBV7-8 with TRBJ1-4; 8 bases map to TRBD1. J lost 3 bases, V lost 5 bases, and 5 bases had no gene match. The CDR3 contains 15 residues. The germline V gene has CDR1 SGHVS and CDR2 FQNEAQ. The CDR3 DNA follows: TGTGCCAGCAGCCCGCGCAGGGGGCCTAATGAAAAACTGTTTTTT. This translates into CASSPRRGPNEKLFF.

This clonotype was recorded at least ten times. The chain uses TRBV6-6 and TRBJ1-6; D is ambiguous. The germline CDR1 and CDR2 sequences are MNHNY and SVGAGI (reference sequence). Trimming removed 0 bases at V and 8 bases at J, with 11 bases between. The CDR3 sequence is 15 residues long. The CDR3 DNA sequence: TGTGCCAGCAGTTACTCCTGGAAAGGCGATTCACCCCTCCACTTT. It encodes CASSYSWKGDSPLHF.

The chain carries TRBV20-1 and TRBJ1-1; 7 nucleotides align to TRBD1. V shed 6 bases, J shed 3 bases, and the junction held 13 bases outside the gene matches. This CDR3 spans 15 amino acids. From germline, CDR1 is DFQATT and CDR2 SNEGSKA (reference sequence). CDR3 nucleotides: TGCAGTGCGCCAACTACAGGGGAGAGCTACACTGAAGCTTTCTTT. Protein sequence: CSAPTTGESYTEAFF.

This clonotype appeared a few times. V and J are TRBV28 and TRBJ2-1; 15 bases are a match to TRBD2. Germline CDR1 MDHEN, CDR2 SYDVKM. After removal of 2 bases from V and 11 bases from J, the junction contained 4 bases not matched to a gene. The CDR3 length is 15 residues. Here the CDR3 reads CASSLGGLAGGQQFF. The CDR3 nucleotides read TGTGCCAGCAGTTTAGGCGGACTAGCGGGGGGGCAGCAGTTCTTC.

This rearrangement joins TRBV4-1 to TRBJ1-5; D unclear. This CDR3 is 15 amino acids long. Deletions cut 5 bases from V and 3 bases from J, with 14 bases between. CDR1 is MGHRA and CDR2 is YSYEKL in the germline V gene. Here the CDR3 reads CASSDVDGPNQPQHF. The CDR3 DNA follows: TGCGCCAGCAGCGATGTGGACGGGCCCAATCAGCCCCAGCATTTT.

This clonotype has at least ten counts. CDR3 sequence reads: CSVEGQGGRSSEAFF. CDR3 DNA sequence: TGCAGCGTTGAAGGCCAGGGTGGACGGAGCTCTGAAGCTTTCTTT. The chain employs TRBV29-1 and TRBJ1-1; TRBD1 might be the D (5 bases). The ends were cut back, 1 base at V and 6 bases at J, with 18 bases in the middle. CDR3 length equals 15 residues. From germline, CDR1 is SQVTM and CDR2 ANQGSEA.

This clonotype was recorded at least ten times. The J gene is TRBJ1-1, the V gene TRBV5-5; a weak D match, TRBD1 (5 bases). Germline-derived CDR1 and CDR2 are SGHKS and YYEKEE (reference sequence). V was trimmed by 4 bases and J by 3 bases, leaving 16 bases between them. The CDR3 length is 15 residues. The CDR3 region is CASSETQRGYTEAFF. CDR3 nucleotides: TGTGCCAGCAGCGAAACCCAAAGGGGTTACACTGAAGCTTTCTTT.

This clonotype was seen many times. The rearrangement joins TRBV20-1 to TRBJ2-5; D might be TRBD1 (6 bases). The CDR3 has 14 amino acids. Germline CDR1 is DFQATT and CDR2 is SNEGSKA (reference sequence). V was pared by 4 bases and J by 1 base, with 13 bases between. As DNA, the CDR3 is TGCAGTGCTAAATCTATAGGGGGCCAAGAGACCCAGTACTTC. Amino acids: CSAKSIGGQETQYF.

This clonotype was observed a few times. This chain uses TRBV10-3 with TRBJ1-3; 7 bases are a match to TRBD1. There are 13 residues in the CDR3. Germline CDR1 is ENHRY and CDR2 is SYGVKD. V shed 9 bases and J 2 bases; nucleotides not matched to a gene: 4. The CDR3 region is CAISGTAGNTIYF. As DNA, the CDR3 is TGTGCCATATCCGGGACAGCTGGAAACACCATATATTTT.

This chain links TRBV7-9 with TRBJ2-7, with D unclear. Trimming took 2 bases from V and 0 from J, leaving 5 bases between them. This CDR3 is built from 13 residues. Germline V CDR1 and CDR2: SEHNR, FQNEAQ (reference sequence). CDR3 sequence: CASSLRTSYEQYF. The DNA for the CDR3 is TGTGCCAGCAGCTTACGGACCTCCTACGAGCAGTACTTC.

The chain combines TRBV24-1 with TRBJ2-5; D assignment may be TRBD1 or TRBD2 (5 bases each). CDR3 length: 13 residues. Trimming took 4 bases from V and 7 from J, leaving 12 bases between them. Germline V gives CDR1 KGHDR, CDR2 SFDVKD. CDR3 DNA: TGTGCCACCAGTGAGGGACCGCAGGTGACCCAGTACTTC. As protein: CATSEGPQVTQYF.

This clonotype came up many times. Here the CDR3 reads CASTHRDRLTYEQYF. CDR3 nucleotides: TGTGCCAGCACGCACCGGGACAGGCTCACCTACGAGCAGTACTTC. The chain carries TRBV12-3 or TRBV12-4 and TRBJ2-7, with 8 bases identical to TRBD1. The J segment lost 2 bases and the V segment lost 7 bases, leaving 10 bases of the junction unmatched. The CDR3 contains 15 residues.